This T cell receptor beta chain was recovered during a study of blood T cell repertoires in COVID-19. Study-level background: Samples representing acute and convalescent COVID-19 were sourced from the United States, Italy and Spain. Sources were T cells, B-cell-depleted T cells, or PBMCs; the material itself was cDNA or gDNA.

As originally analysed: Reference gene primer amplification gave estimated nucleated cell counts. The table came from immunoSEQ multiplex PCR; TCRdb's copy has only in-frame clones and leaves some out. For V, J and clone size, that table is used; D and trimming come from the DNA. The sample comprises 250,000 to 300,000 clones, more than 70% of which are singletons, and 0.95% to 1% rests with the top ten. The V and J ends lost 7 bases and 0 bases respectively, with 12 bases between them. CDR3 length: 14 amino acids. Germline values: CDR1 SGHNT, CDR2 YENEEA. The gene calls are TRBV11-3 and TRBJ1-1; D is undetermined. The receptor's source is a woman aged 40 to 50 who had recovered from COVID-19. The sample comprised peripheral blood. CDR3 in amino acids: CASTHYPLNTEAFF. The CDR3 region has the DNA TGTGCCAGCACCCACTACCCGTTGAACACTGAAGCTTTCTTT.